The 19 T cell receptor beta chains reported below all come from one sample, sequenced in a study of T cell responses to AZD1222 COVID-19 vaccine. Assay: immunoSEQ multiplex PCR; the TCRdb copy retains only in-frame clones and omits some. The data contain about 150,000 clones, about 89% of them seen just once; the ten biggest clones take up about 3%. The source material was peripheral blood, sampled on day 0 of MenACWY control vaccination. These receptor sequences come from an adult in good health.

The V and J genes are TRBV19 and TRBJ1-2; no firm D call. Per germline, CDR1 LNHDA and CDR2 SQIVND (reference sequence). There are 10 residues in the CDR3. The V end was cut by 6 bases, the J end by 7 bases, with 6 bases between. The CDR3 coding sequence is TGTGCCAGTAGGGAATCTGGCTACACCTTC. Translating gives CASRESGYTF. Full variable domain (rest looked up from reference TRBV19 and TRBJ1-2): DGGITQSPKYLFRKEGQNVTLSCEQNLNHDAMYWYRQDPGQGLRLIYYSQIVNDFQKGDIAEGYSVSREKKESFPLTVTSAQKNPTAFYLCASRESGYTFGSGTRLTVV.

The chain recombines TRBV7-9 with TRBJ2-7; D not resolved. Between the trimmed V and J ends, which lost 7 bases and 5 bases, there was a span of 15 bases. The CDR3 runs 13 residues. The V gene's germline CDR1 is SEHNR and CDR2 FQNEAQ (reference sequence). The CDR3 loop reads CASTSPIWDEQYF. The CDR3 region has the DNA TGTGCCAGCACCTCCCCCATTTGGGACGAGCAGTACTTC.

J is TRBJ1-5 and V is TRBV27; D not resolved. Germline lookup yields CDR1 MNHEY and CDR2 SMNVEV (reference sequence). This CDR3 contains 15 residues. The V gene lost 4 bases and the J gene lost 1 base, with 11 bases spanning the gap. The CDR3 nucleotides are TGTGCCAGCAGTTCGGGTACATCAAGCAATCAGCCCCAGCATTTT. This codes for CASSSGTSSNQPQHF.

This chain joins TRBV29-1 and TRBJ2-2; TRBD2 aligns across 8 bases. Germline loops: CDR1 SQVTM, CDR2 ANQGSEA. The CDR3 totals 14 residues. Germline trimming cut 6 bases from V and 0 bases from J; bases unmatched to any gene: 3. CDR3 nucleotide sequence: TGCAGCGTGACTAGCGCAGCGAACACCGGGGAGCTGTTTTTT. Amino acids: CSVTSAANTGELFF.

The rearrangement joins TRBV27 to TRBJ2-7, with D hard to call. Germline V CDR1 and CDR2: MNHEY, SMNVEV (reference sequence). CDR3 length: 14 amino acids. Trimming took 2 bases from V and 2 from J, leaving 10 bases between them. CDR3 bases: TGTGCCAGCAGTTTAAATGCAGGAACCTACGAGCAGTACTTC. Translated, it gives CASSLNAGTYEQYF.

The V gene is TRBV19, the J gene TRBJ2-7; a possible D gene is TRBD1 (6 bases). CDR3 length: 13 residues. V was shortened by 4 bases and J by 2 bases, with 9 bases between the two germline ends. CDR1 and CDR2 (germline): LNHDA, SQIVND (reference sequence). The CDR3 here is CASSKDSPYEQYF. CDR3 DNA sequence: TGTGCCAGTAGTAAGGACAGCCCCTACGAGCAGTACTTC.

V gene TRBV27 combines with J gene TRBJ2-2, with no clear D. This CDR3 comprises 15 residues. The germline CDR1 and CDR2 sequences are MNHEY and SMNVEV (reference sequence). V lost 2 bases to trimming and J lost 2 bases, with 9 bases between them. CDR3 DNA: TGTGCCAGCAGTTTAAGGGCGGATAACACCGGGGAGCTGTTTTTT. The encoded protein is CASSLRADNTGELFF.

The chain uses TRBV28 and TRBJ1-5; 7 bases are a match to TRBD1. The CDR3 runs 18 residues. Germline CDR1 and CDR2: MDHEN and SYDVKM. J was trimmed by 2 bases and V by 1 base; bases with no gene match: 11. The CDR3 region is CASSLSGTDPIGNQPQHF. CDR3 sequence (DNA): TGTGCCAGCAGTTTATCCGGGACAGACCCGATCGGCAATCAGCCCCAGCATTTT.

This chain connects TRBV3-1 (or the pseudogene TRBV3-2) to TRBJ1-1; D unresolved. From germline, CDR1 is LGHDT and CDR2 YNNKEL (reference sequence). The CDR3 runs 16 residues. Deletions cut 1 base from V and 1 base from J, with 13 bases between. CDR3: CASSQAFGVPNTEAFF. DNA of the CDR3: TGTGCCAGCAGCCAAGCATTCGGGGTGCCGAACACTGAAGCTTTCTTT.

J is TRBJ2-3 and V is TRBV24-1, with D hard to call. V lost 9 bases, J lost 0 bases, and 6 bases lay in between. This CDR3 is built from 12 residues. Germline assignment: CDR1 KGHDR and CDR2 SFDVKD. The CDR3 loop is CATDDSTDTQYF. The CDR3 DNA reads TGTGCCACCGACGACAGCACAGATACGCAGTATTTT.

J is TRBJ1-5 and V is TRBV6-5; 7 nucleotides agree with TRBD1. The CDR3 is made up of 15 amino acids. Germline CDR1 is MNHEY and CDR2 is SVGAGI. The V segment lost 6 bases and the J segment 0 bases; nucleotides outside the gene matches: 5. The CDR3 DNA follows: TGTGCCAGCAGGGCGGACAGGAGTAGCAATCAGCCCCAGCATTTT. It encodes CASRADRSSNQPQHF.

V usage is TRBV30 and J usage is TRBJ2-7, with 8 bases identical to TRBD1. Germline V CDR1 and CDR2: GTSNPN, SVGIG (reference sequence). V trimming: 5 bases; J trimming: 1 base; junction bases outside the gene matches: 4. This CDR3 region has 13 residues. The CDR3 sequence is CAWDRGLSYEQYF. The CDR3 nucleotides are TGTGCCTGGGACAGGGGCCTATCCTACGAGCAGTACTTC.

This clone showed up just once. Different DNA sequences within this sample yield the same CDR3. The CDR3 coding sequence is TGTGCCAGCAGTCTCCAAGGCTACGAGCAGTACTTC. It encodes CASSLQGYEQYF. The chain joins TRBV28 to TRBJ2-7, with D unclear. Germline V CDR1 and CDR2: MDHEN, SYDVKM. The CDR3 is made up of 12 amino acids. V was trimmed by 5 bases and J by 3 bases, leaving 8 bases between them.

V gene TRBV4-1 combines with J gene TRBJ1-1; D is ambiguous. Deletions cut 4 bases from V and 0 bases from J, with 9 bases between. CDR1 and CDR2 (germline): MGHRA, YSYEKL. The CDR3 consists of 14 residues. Written as DNA, the CDR3 is TGCGCCAGCAGCCCCCGGACGGTGAACACTGAAGCTTTCTTT. Protein sequence: CASSPRTVNTEAFF.

The chain is built from TRBV6-5 and TRBJ2-1, with 9 bases that match TRBD1. Per the germline V gene, CDR1 is MNHEY and CDR2 is SVGAGI. CDR3 length equals 14 residues. The J segment lost 4 bases and the V segment lost 7 bases, leaving 5 bases of the junction unmatched. In DNA form, the CDR3 reads TGTGCCAGCACCCCGGGACAGGGTTACAATGAGCAGTTCTTC. It encodes CASTPGQGYNEQFF.

The V and J genes are TRBV16 and TRBJ1-5; maybe TRBD1 (5 bases). The CDR3 has 16 residues. With 1 base removed from V and 7 bases from J, the gap between germline ends came to 17 bases. In germline, CDR1 is KGHSY, CDR2 FQNENV. The CDR3 protein is CASSQYGFQGNQPQHF. The CDR3 DNA sequence: TGTGCCAGCAGCCAATATGGATTTCAGGGTAACCAGCCCCAGCATTTT.

J is TRBJ1-4 and V is TRBV11-2, with a possible D match to TRBD1 (5 bases). Trimming removed 5 bases at V and 5 bases at J, with 15 bases between. Germline-derived CDR1 and CDR2 are SGHAT and FQNNGV. The CDR3 extends over 15 amino acids. CDR3 sequence (DNA): TGTGCCAGCAGCAGAGGGCCGGGGGAGAATGAAAAACTGTTTTTT. Amino acids: CASSRGPGENEKLFF.

This chain uses TRBV7-9 with TRBJ2-3, with D unresolved. Germline V gene lookup returns CDR1 SEHNR and CDR2 FQNEAQ (reference sequence). V was pared by 3 bases and J by 6 bases, with 7 bases between. The CDR3 consists of 12 residues. CDR3 sequence: CASSLISDTQYF. CDR3 bases: TGTGCCAGCAGCTTGATCTCTGATACGCAGTATTTT.

This chain links TRBV19 with TRBJ2-1; the D is unclear. Germline V lookup: CDR1 LNHDA, CDR2 SQIVND (reference sequence). Trimming cost V 5 bases and J 3 bases, with 11 bases left between them. The length of the CDR3 is 14 residues. In DNA form, the CDR3 reads TGTGCCAGTAGTCGAGGACGGTTCTACAATGAGCAGTTCTTC. Translation gives CASSRGRFYNEQFF. Variable domain in full (rest from reference TRBV19 and TRBJ2-1): DGGITQSPKYLFRKEGQNVTLSCEQNLNHDAMYWYRQDPGQGLRLIYYSQIVNDFQKGDIAEGYSVSREKKESFPLTVTSAQKNPTAFYLCASSRGRFYNEQFFGPGTRLTVL.